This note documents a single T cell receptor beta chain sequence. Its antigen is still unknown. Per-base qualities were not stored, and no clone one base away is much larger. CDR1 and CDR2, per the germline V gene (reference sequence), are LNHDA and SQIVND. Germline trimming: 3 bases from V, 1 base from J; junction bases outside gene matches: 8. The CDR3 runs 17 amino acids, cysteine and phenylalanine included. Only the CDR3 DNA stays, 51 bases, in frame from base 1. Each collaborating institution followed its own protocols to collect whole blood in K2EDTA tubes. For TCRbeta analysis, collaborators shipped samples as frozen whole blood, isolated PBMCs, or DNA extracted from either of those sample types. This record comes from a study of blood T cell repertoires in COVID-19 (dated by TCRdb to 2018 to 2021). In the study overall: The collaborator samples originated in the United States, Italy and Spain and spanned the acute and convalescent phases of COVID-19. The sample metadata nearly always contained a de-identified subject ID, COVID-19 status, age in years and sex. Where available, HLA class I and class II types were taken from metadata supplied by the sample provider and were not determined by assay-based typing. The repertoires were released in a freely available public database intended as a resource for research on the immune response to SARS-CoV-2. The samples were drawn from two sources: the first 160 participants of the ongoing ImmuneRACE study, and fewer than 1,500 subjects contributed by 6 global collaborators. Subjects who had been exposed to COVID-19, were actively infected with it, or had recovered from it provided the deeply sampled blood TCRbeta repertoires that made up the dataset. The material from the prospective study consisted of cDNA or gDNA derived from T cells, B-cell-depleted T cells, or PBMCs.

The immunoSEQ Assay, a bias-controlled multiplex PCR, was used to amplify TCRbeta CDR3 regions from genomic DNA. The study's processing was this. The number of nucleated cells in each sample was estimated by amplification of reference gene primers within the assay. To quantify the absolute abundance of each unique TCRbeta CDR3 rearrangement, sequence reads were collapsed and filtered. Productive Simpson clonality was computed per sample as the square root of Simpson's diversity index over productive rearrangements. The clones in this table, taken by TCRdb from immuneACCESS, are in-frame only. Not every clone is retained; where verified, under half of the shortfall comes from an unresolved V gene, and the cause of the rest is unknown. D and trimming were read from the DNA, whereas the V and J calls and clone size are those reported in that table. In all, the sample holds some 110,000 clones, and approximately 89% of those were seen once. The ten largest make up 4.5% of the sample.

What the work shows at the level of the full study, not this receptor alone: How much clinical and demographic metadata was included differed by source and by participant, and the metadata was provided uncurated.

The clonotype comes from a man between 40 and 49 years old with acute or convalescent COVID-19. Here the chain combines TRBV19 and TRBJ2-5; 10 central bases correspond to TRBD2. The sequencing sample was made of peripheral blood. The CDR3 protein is CASSIGSGGPIQETQYF. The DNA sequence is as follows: TGTGCCAGTAGTATCGGTAGCGGGGGGCCGATCCAAGAGACCCAGTACTTC.